These T cell receptor beta chains were read from a single sample in a study of cytomegalovirus exposure and HLA in healthy donors. Assay: immunoSEQ multiplex PCR; the TCRdb copy retains only in-frame clones and omits some. Of approximately 93,000 clones listed, 82% are singletons. Sequencing was performed on PBMCs. The receptors were gathered from a man aged 50 to 59 in good health and CMV-seronegative. CDR3s include the opening cysteine and the closing phenylalanine or tryptophan. A row's size may be missing; if present it is once, few, many or a size class.

J	size	V	CDR3
TRBJ2-3	-	TRBV27	CASTTSGRTDTQYF
TRBJ2-7	-	TRBV15	CATSARLAGQNTYEQYF
TRBJ2-3	-	TRBV4-2	CASSQGGTSGIGSTQYF
TRBJ1-1	-	TRBV5-1	CASSLWTGGGNTEAFF
TRBJ1-2	-	TRBV7-2	CASSLSQGFGNYGYTF
TRBJ1-4	once	TRBV18	CASSPRQTNEKLFF
TRBJ2-7	-	TRBV5-1	CASSLGASNEQYF
TRBJ2-1	-	TRBV15	CATSPTTTGGSYNEQFF
TRBJ2-2	once	TRBV11-3	CASSSPLAGVAGELFF
TRBJ1-2	few	TRBV5-1	CASSPSRTGYGYTF
TRBJ2-3	-	TRBV5-1	CASSFSGGRSADTQYF
TRBJ2-3	-	TRBV29-1	CSVGTSGSTDTQYF
TRBJ2-2	-	TRBV7-2	CASSPNRVRTGELFF
TRBJ2-2	-	TRBV11-2	CASSIGLVGTGELFF
-	-	TRBV4-2	CASSPNFHEQYF
TRBJ2-1	few	TRBV13	CASSSRSGSHYNEQFF
TRBJ1-2	-	TRBV19	CASSQGAEGYTF
TRBJ2-1	-	TRBV5-1	CASSFKTSGDSYNEQFF
TRBJ2-5	-	TRBV7-8	CASSLASGETQYF
TRBJ2-7	-	TRBV6-5	CASRPQGASYEQYF
TRBJ2-3	-	TRBV5-1	CASSLALLAGGPDTQYF
TRBJ2-7	-	TRBV9	CASSSSGGFEQYF
TRBJ1-2	-	TRBV28	CASSLSAGNYGYTF
TRBJ2-1	few	TRBV14	CASSQDFGLAGMGNEQFF
TRBJ2-1	-	TRBV9	CASSVGGGRTNNEQFF
TRBJ2-1	-	TRBV7-9	CASSRTGEGEQFF
TRBJ2-5	-	TRBV7-6	CASSLVSSGVGTQYF
TRBJ2-1	-	TRBV2	CASSVQDNEQFF
TRBJ2-2	-	TRBV5-1	CASSAGTLYTGELFF
TRBJ2-2	-	TRBV5-6	CASSLKFGLAGVVTGELFF
TRBJ2-1	-	TRBV14	CASGGGYNEQFF
TRBJ2-7	-	TRBV28	CASSFPGTGYEQYF
TRBJ2-1	-	TRBV27	CASSLTSASYNEQFF
TRBJ2-2	-	TRBV19	CASSKDGTGTGELFF
TRBJ1-1	-	TRBV2	CASSRTRRESEAFF
TRBJ2-1	-	TRBV4-3	CASSRGHPPSNEQFF
TRBJ1-5	-	TRBV7-2	CASSLGQGWQPQHF
TRBJ1-5	few	TRBV28	CASSLRRDNQPQHF
TRBJ2-7	-	TRBV28	CASSLGGQGGEQYF